These 2 T cell receptor beta chains originate from one sample sequenced in a study of lymphopenia after photon versus proton radiotherapy. Produced via immunoSEQ multiplex PCR; TCRdb's table is partial and in-frame only. This table holds about 19,000 clones, about 89% found once. This sample comprised peripheral blood, obtained from a patient treated with photon-based radiotherapy. The receptors derive from a man aged 60 to 75 with pancreatic cancer.

The chain uses TRBV2 and TRBJ2-1, with D possibly TRBD2 on 5 matching bases. The CDR3 is 16 residues long. V lost 5 bases, J lost 5 bases, and 19 bases lay in between. Germline V lookup: CDR1 SNHLY, CDR2 FYNNEI. The CDR3 region has the DNA TGTGCCAGCAGTCCCCCGGGGTCCGGCATGAACAATGAGCAGTTCTTC. Its protein product is CASSPPGSGMNNEQFF.

The rearrangement joins TRBV7-3 to TRBJ2-3, with TRBD2 as a possible D gene (6 bases). The germline gives CDR1 SGHTA, CDR2 FQGTGA. V was clipped by 3 bases and J by 2 bases, with 12 bases between them. This CDR3 is built from 15 residues. The CDR3 protein is CASSFTSLVTDTQYF. CDR3 coding DNA: TGTGCCAGCAGCTTCACTAGCCTTGTCACAGATACGCAGTATTTT.